Listed below are T cell receptor beta chains from one sample, sequenced in a study of cytomegalovirus exposure and HLA in healthy donors. Produced via immunoSEQ multiplex PCR; TCRdb's table is partial and in-frame only. Here the sample spans approximately 120,000 clones, roughly 89% being singletons. Material: PBMCs. All receptors come from a woman aged 18-30 years in good health and CMV-seronegative. CDR3s include the opening cysteine and the closing phenylalanine or tryptophan. Each record gives: V gene, clone size, D gene, CDR3 protein. The D gene is left open where the match is weak. Only part of the rows carry a size: once, few, many, or a class if the clone is expanded.

TRBV28	.	.	CASSLFTGANVLTF
TRBV13	.	.	CASSPRSWAGTDEKLFF
TRBV4-1	.	TRBD1	CASSHTRATGGVHTIYF
TRBV6-1	.	.	CASSGTGSTEAFF
TRBV11-2	.	.	CASSISSGLTYEQYF
TRBV10-2	.	TRBD1	CASKAGQGVPGYTF
TRBV5-1	.	TRBD1	CASSLEPGDRGVYEQYF
TRBV27	.	TRBD1	CASSSSTGLTEAFF
TRBV11-3	.	TRBD2	CASSRGRARFF
TRBV21-1	.	.	CASSSLPTELNTGELFF
TRBV11-2	.	TRBD2	CASSLEWGGSAEQFF
TRBV28	few	.	CASSLVGDGGQYF
TRBV9	.	TRBD2	CASSVQGTSGSYEQYF
TRBV9	.	TRBD2	CASSVTSGSTDTQYF
TRBV19	.	.	CASSMRVFREKLFF
TRBV23-1	.	TRBD1	CASSHPQGAANTGELFF
TRBV7-2	.	.	CASSFRTTASSSYEQYF
TRBV15	.	.	CATSRHTYNEQFF
TRBV6-6	.	TRBD1	CASSYSGQGYGYTF
TRBV7-7	once	.	CASSLSSPGGTDTQYF
TRBV30	.	TRBD1	CAWTPRTGFLGQFF
TRBV11-3	.	.	CASSFSSQGGYTF
TRBV29-1	once	.	CSVETSQGGTYEQYF
TRBV15	.	TRBD1	CATSSPSGGSTEAFF
TRBV5-4	.	TRBD2	CASSTPLAGSYNEQFF
TRBV4-1	.	.	CASSQQGGAETQYF
TRBV6-6	.	TRBD1	CASSRPGGYGYTF
TRBV6-4	.	.	CASSDDWMRDTQYF
TRBV7-9	.	TRBD2	CASSPQTDTSDGEQYF
TRBV7-9	.	TRBD1	CASSLAGTGLPYNEQFF
TRBV10-1	few	.	CATNYRSYEQYF
TRBV14	once	TRBD1	CASRSTGTVGEQYF
TRBV5-6	once	TRBD2	CASSLLAGVIGYNEQFF
TRBV4-1	.	.	CASSQVVQPRDEQYF
TRBV7-2	.	TRBD2	CASSWGGSVAREQYF
TRBV6-1	.	TRBD2	CATLWTSGVADTQYF
TRBV5-6	.	TRBD1	CASSSTGGPNEPQHF
TRBV11-2	once	TRBD1	CASSALGGQGGSNQPQHF
TRBV27	.	TRBD1	CASSKTGTLIGYTF
TRBV9	.	TRBD2	CASSSGTSGSTDTQYF
TRBV7-2	.	.	CASSSASGSTDTQYF
TRBV7-9	.	TRBD1	CASSSGTVRNEQFF